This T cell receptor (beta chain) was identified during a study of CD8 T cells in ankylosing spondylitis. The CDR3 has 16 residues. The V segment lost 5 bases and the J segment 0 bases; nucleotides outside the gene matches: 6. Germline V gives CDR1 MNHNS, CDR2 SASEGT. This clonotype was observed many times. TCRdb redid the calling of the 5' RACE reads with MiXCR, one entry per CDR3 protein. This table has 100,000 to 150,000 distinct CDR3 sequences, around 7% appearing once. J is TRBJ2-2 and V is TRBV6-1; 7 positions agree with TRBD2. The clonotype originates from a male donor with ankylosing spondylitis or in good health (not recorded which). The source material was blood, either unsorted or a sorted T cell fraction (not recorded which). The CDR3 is CASSRAGITNTGELFF. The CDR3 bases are TGTGCCAGCAGTCGAGCGGGGATTACGAACACCGGGGAGCTGTTTTTT.